The 3 T cell receptor beta chains below all came from one sample that was sequenced in a study of blood T cell repertoires in COVID-19. TCRdb's copy holds only in-frame clones and misses some; the assay was immunoSEQ multiplex PCR. The data contain roughly 270,000 clones, over 75% of them singletons. The sequencing input was peripheral blood. These receptors were obtained from a man between 18 and 35 years old with active or convalescent COVID-19.

Of note for this clone: In the same sample, other DNA sequences code for this CDR3. The chain combines TRBV6-5 with TRBJ1-1; 8 bases are shared with TRBD1. Trimming cost V 0 bases and J 0 bases; bases outside gene matches: 0. The CDR3 runs to 15 residues. Germline V gene data show CDR1 as MNHEY and CDR2 as SVGAGI. CDR3 sequence reads: CASSYSRGLNTEAFF. The DNA for the CDR3 is TGTGCCAGCAGTTACTCCAGGGGGCTGAACACTGAAGCTTTCTTT.

The chain couples TRBV27 to TRBJ2-1; tentative D call: TRBD2 (5 bases). Germline CDR1 reads MNHEY; CDR2 reads SMNVEV (reference sequence). The V end lost 3 bases, the J end lost 10 bases, and 10 bases lay between the germline ends. CDR3 size: 12 residues. This CDR3 is CASSFSSGEQFF. CDR3 coding DNA: TGTGCCAGCAGTTTTTCGAGCGGAGAGCAGTTCTTC.

The chain has TRBV7-8 and TRBJ1-4; no clear D gene. Germline V gene sequence: CDR1 SGHVS, CDR2 FQNEAQ. Trimming stripped 5 bases from V and 4 bases from J, with 11 bases between. This CDR3 is 14 amino acids long. CDR3 sequence reads: CASSPRHHNEKLFF. As DNA, the CDR3 is TGTGCCAGCAGCCCCAGACACCATAATGAAAAACTGTTTTTT.